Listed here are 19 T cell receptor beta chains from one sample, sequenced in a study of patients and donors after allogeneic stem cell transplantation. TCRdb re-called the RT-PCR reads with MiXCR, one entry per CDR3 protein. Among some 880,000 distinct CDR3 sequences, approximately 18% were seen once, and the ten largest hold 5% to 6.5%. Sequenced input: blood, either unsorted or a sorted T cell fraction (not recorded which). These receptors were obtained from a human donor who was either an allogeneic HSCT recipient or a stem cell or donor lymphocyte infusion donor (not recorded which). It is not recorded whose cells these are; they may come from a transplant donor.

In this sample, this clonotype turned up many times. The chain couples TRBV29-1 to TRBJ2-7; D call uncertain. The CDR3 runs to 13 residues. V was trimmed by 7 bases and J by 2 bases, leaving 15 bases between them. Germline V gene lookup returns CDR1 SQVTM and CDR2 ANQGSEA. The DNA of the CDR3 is TGCAGCGCTGGAACCCGGGCCACCTACGAGCAGTACTTC. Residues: CSAGTRATYEQYF.

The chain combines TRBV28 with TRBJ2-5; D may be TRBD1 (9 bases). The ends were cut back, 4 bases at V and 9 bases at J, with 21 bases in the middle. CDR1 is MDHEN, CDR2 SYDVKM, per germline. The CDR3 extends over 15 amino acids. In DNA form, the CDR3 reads TGTGCCAGCAGTTCCGGACAGGGGCCCGGGGGGGCCCAGTACTTC. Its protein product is CASSSGQGPGGAQYF.

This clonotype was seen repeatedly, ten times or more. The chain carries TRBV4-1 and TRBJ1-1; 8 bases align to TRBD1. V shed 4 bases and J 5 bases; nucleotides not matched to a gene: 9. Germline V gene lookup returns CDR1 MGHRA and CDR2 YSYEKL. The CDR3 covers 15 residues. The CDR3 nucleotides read TGCGCCAGCAGCCCCGACAGGGGCCGCGATACTGAAGCTTTCTTT. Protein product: CASSPDRGRDTEAFF.

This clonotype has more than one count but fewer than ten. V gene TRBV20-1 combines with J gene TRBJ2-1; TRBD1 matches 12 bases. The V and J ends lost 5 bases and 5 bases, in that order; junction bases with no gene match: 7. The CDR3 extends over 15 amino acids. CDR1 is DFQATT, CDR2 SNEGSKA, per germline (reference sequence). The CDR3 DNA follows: TGCAGTGCTCTCTTTGGGACAGGGGGCAACAATGAGCAGTTCTTC. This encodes CSALFGTGGNNEQFF.

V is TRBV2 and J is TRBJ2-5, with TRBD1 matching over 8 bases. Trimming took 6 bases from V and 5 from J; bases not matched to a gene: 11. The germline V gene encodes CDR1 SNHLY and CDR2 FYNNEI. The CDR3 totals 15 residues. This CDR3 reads CASSDGQGARETQYF. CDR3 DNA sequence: TGTGCCAGCAGCGACGGACAGGGAGCGAGGGAGACCCAGTACTTC.

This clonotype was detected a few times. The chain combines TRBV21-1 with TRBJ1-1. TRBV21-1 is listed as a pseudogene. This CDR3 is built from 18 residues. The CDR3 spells CASSKVVMIRGMNTEAFF. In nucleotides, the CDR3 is TGTGCCAGCAGCAAAGTTGTGATGATTCGGGGAATGAACACTGAAGCTTTCTTT.

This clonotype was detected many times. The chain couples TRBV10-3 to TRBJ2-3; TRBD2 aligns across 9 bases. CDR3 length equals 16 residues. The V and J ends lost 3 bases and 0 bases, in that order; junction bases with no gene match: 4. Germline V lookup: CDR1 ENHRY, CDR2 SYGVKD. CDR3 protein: CAISDYSGGSTDTQYF. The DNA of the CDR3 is TGTGCCATCAGTGACTATAGCGGGGGCAGCACAGATACGCAGTATTTT.

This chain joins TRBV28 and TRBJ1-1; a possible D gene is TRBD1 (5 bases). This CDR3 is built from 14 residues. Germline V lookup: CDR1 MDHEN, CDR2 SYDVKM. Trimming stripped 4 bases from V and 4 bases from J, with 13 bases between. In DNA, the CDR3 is TGTGCCAGCAGTTCGAATTCTAGGGGCACTGAAGCTTTCTTT. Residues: CASSSNSRGTEAFF.

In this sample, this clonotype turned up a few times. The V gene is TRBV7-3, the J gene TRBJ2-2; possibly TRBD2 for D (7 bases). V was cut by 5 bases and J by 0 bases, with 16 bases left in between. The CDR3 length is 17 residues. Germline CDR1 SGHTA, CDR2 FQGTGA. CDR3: CASSKRRGGTNTGELFF. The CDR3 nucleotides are TGTGCCAGCAGCAAAAGAAGGGGGGGAACGAACACCGGGGAGCTGTTTTTT.

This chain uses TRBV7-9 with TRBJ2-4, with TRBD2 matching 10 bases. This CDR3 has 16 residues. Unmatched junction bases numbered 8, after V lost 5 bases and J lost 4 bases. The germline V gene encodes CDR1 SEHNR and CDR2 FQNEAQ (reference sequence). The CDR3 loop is CASSTGTSVSKNIQYF. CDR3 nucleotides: TGTGCCAGCAGCACCGGGACTAGCGTTAGTAAAAACATTCAGTACTTC. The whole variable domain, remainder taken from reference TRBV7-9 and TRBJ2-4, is DTGVSQNPRHKITKRGQNVTFRCDPISEHNRLYWYRQTLGQGPEFLTYFQNEAQLEKSRLLSDRFSAERPKGSFSTLEIQRTEQGDSAMYLCASSTGTSVSKNIQYFGAGTRLSVL.

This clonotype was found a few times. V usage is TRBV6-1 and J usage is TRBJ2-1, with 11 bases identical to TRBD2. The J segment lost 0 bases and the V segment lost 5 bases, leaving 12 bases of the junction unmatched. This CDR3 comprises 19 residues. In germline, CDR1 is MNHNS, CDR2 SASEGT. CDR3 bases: TGTGCCAGCAGTCCGTTCCCGGGACTAGCGGCACTCTCCTACAATGAGCAGTTCTTC. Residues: CASSPFPGLAALSYNEQFF.

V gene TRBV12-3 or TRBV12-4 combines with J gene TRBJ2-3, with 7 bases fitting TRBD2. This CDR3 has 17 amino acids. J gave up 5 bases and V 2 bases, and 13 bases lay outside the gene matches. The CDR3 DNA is TGTGCCAGCAGTTTAACCGACAGCGGGGTGGATGGAGATACGCAGTATTTT. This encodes CASSLTDSGVDGDTQYF.

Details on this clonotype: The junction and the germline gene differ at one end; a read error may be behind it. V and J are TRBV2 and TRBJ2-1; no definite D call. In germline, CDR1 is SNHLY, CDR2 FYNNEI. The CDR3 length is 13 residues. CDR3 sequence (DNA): TGTGCCAGCAGTGTACAGTGGTACAATGAGCGGTTCTTC. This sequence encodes CASSVQWYNERFF.

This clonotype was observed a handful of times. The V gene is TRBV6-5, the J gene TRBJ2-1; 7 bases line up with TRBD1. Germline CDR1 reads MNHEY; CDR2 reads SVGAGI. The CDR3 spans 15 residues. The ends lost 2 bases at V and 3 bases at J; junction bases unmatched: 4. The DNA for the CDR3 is TGTGCCAGCAGTTACCATGGGACAGTCTACAATGAGCAGTTCTTC. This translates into CASSYHGTVYNEQFF.

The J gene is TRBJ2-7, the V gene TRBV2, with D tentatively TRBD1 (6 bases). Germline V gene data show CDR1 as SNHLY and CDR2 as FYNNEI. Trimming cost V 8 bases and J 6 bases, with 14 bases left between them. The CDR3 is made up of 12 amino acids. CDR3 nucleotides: TGTGCCAGCGGGGACCGGACAGTCGAGCAGTACTTC. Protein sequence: CASGDRTVEQYF.

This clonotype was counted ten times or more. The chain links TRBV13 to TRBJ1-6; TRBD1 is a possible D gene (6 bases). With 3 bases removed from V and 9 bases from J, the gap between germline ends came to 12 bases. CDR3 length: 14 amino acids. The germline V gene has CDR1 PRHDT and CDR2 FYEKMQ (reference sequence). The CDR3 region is CASSLPGGGSPLHF. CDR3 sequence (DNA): TGTGCCAGCAGCTTGCCCGGAGGGGGTTCACCCCTCCACTTT.

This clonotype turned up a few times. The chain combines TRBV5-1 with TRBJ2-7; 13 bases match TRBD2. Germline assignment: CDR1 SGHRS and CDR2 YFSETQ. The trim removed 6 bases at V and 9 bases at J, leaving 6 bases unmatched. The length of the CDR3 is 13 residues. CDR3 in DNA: TGCGCCAGCACGGGACTAGCGGGATTTGTGCAGTACTTC. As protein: CASTGLAGFVQYF.

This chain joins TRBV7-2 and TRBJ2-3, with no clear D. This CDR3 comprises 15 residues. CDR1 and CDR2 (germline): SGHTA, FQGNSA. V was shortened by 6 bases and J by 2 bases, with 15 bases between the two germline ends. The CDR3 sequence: CASSPVVRHTDTQYF. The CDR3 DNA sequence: TGTGCCAGCAGTCCCGTGGTGCGACACACAGATACGCAGTATTTT.

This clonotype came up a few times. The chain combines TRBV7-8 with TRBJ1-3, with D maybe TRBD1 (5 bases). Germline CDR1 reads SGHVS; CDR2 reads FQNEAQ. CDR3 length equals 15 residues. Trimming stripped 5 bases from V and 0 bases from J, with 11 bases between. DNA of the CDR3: TGTGCCAGCAGCCAATCCGGGACCTCTGGAAACACCATATATTTT. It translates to CASSQSGTSGNTIYF.